This T cell receptor beta chain was identified during a study of OX40 agonist ivuxolimab in advanced cancers. Context from the whole study: Ivuxolimab was a fully human IgG2 agonistic monoclonal antibody targeting the costimulatory receptor OX40 (CD134). Intravenous ivuxolimab was administered to patients every 2 weeks at six dose levels: 0.01, 0.1, 0.3, 1.5, 3 and 10 mg/kg. Among the 50 to 55 dose-escalation patients, around 20 had hepatocellular carcinoma, roughly 15 melanoma, 9 renal cell carcinoma and 9 head and neck cancer. The dose-escalation cohort was about 83% male with a mean age of approximately 60 years, ranging from about 23 to 85. Prior anti-PD-1, anti-PD-L1 or anti-CTLA-4 therapy was permitted, and checkpoint inhibitors had been received by less than 45% of dose-escalation patients. Three dose-escalation patients achieved partial responses, one with hepatocellular carcinoma and two with cutaneous melanoma. The purpose of peripheral TCRbeta sequencing was to test whether ivuxolimab changed TCR sequence diversity and led to clonal T-cell expansion. The paper covers the monotherapy dose-escalation part of the phase I ivuxolimab trial, which included N of about 56 patients.

What the research found in general, with its limitations: At doses of 0.1 to 3.0 mg/kg, clonal expansion of both CD4+ and CD8+ T cells in blood was seen between baseline and week 6. After ivuxolimab, CD8+ T cells had more expanded clones than CD4+ T cells on average. Low levels of normalized T-cell clonal expansion were also seen in some nonresponding patients. In the 0.1-3.0 mg/kg groups, partial responders had among the lowest normalized peripheral clonal expansion, particularly in CD8+ T cells. The antigen specificity of the clonally expanded peripheral T cells was not determined.

Sequences SGDLS (CDR1) and YYNGEE (CDR2) are obtained from the germline V gene. V ends up 2 bases short and J 2 bases short, with an unmatched junction base count of 7. There are 16 amino acids in the CDR3, from cysteine to phenylalanine inclusive. Just the 48-base CDR3 DNA is kept, in frame starting at base 1. Genomic DNA was extracted from sorted cells for sequencing of the TCRbeta CDR3 region. The immunoSEQ Assay was used for sequencing of TCRbeta CDR3 regions. TCRdb re-hosts the immuneACCESS table, in-frame sequences only. Its copies lack some clones; in the studies checked, an unresolved V gene accounts for under half of them, and the cause for the rest is not known. This sample holds more than 35,000 clones; about 80% were observed only once. 9.5% to 15% of the sample belongs to the ten largest clones. The trial excluded patients who had a history of autoimmune disease or were on systemic immunosuppression. Peripheral blood for TCR sequencing was collected from all dose cohorts at baseline, on cycle 4 day 1, and on cycle 7 day 1. Samples were obtained from an open-label, multicenter, first-in-human phase I dose-escalation trial of ivuxolimab. Adults with locally advanced or metastatic melanoma, renal cell, hepatocellular, or head and neck squamous cell carcinoma were enrolled in the trial. Before TCR sequencing, CD4+ and CD8+ T cells were separately sorted from peripheral blood.

A word on this clone: There is no known antigen for this receptor. Base qualities are not recorded, but no much larger clone differs from it by a single base.

The sequence derives from an adult with an advanced solid tumor such as melanoma, head and neck, liver or kidney cancer. Sequences were derived from CD4+ or CD8+ T cells sorted from blood, sampled in a trial of the OX40 agonist ivuxolimab. In this chain, TRBV9 is recombined with TRBJ1-3, and 7 bases in between align with TRBD1. Here is the DNA: TGTGCCAGCAGCGTGTCCGGGACAGCTCCTGGAAACACCATATATTTT. It translates as CASSVSGTAPGNTIYF.